The sequence of this TCR beta chain was determined in a study of lymphopenia after photon versus proton radiotherapy. Germline V gives CDR1 WSHSY, CDR2 SAAADI. The CDR3 sequence is 13 residues long. The germline V and J ends were trimmed by 7 bases and 4 bases, with 10 bases remaining between them. Here immunoSEQ multiplex PCR was the method, and the copy in TCRdb shows in-frame clones only, minus some. The sample yields about 160,000 clones, more than 85% seen once. The sequence came from a man aged 45-65 years with gastric cancer. J is TRBJ1-4 and V is TRBV10-2; possibly TRBD1 for D (5 bases). The sample here was peripheral blood, taken from a patient treated with photon-based radiotherapy. CDR3 residues: CASTGRNNEKLFF. For the CDR3, the DNA is TGCGCCAGCACGGGACGGAATAATGAAAAACTGTTTTTT.